This T cell receptor (beta chain) emerged from a study of blood T cell repertoires in COVID-19 (TCRdb year 2020). General notes on the study: Samples from collaborators originated in the United States, Italy and Spain and spanned both the acute and convalescent phases of COVID-19. The material from the prospective study consisted of cDNA or gDNA derived from T cells, B-cell-depleted T cells, or PBMCs. Deeply sampled blood TCRbeta repertoires from subjects exposed to, actively infected with, or recovered from COVID-19 were included in the dataset. The repertoires were released in a freely available public database intended as a resource for research on the immune response to SARS-CoV-2. Samples came from the ongoing ImmuneRACE study (first 160 participants) plus 1,254 subjects from 6 global collaborators. The sample metadata nearly always contained a de-identified subject ID, COVID-19 status, age in years and sex. Where available, HLA class I and class II types were taken from metadata supplied by the sample provider and were not determined by assay-based typing.

In the germline V gene, CDR1 corresponds to MGHRA and CDR2 to YSYEKL. Including cysteine and phenylalanine, the CDR3 has 15 amino acids. Here the CDR3 DNA is all that survives: 45 bases in frame from base 1. A distance of 16 bases separates the germline ends of V and J, which lose 0 bases and 9 bases respectively. The paper as a whole reports these results and caveats: How much clinical and demographic metadata was included differed by source and by participant, and the metadata was provided uncurated.

Concerning this clone itself: There is no known antigen for this receptor. No per-base quality is available; no much larger clone lies one base away.

The immunoSEQ Assay, a bias-controlled multiplex PCR, was used to amplify TCRbeta CDR3 regions from genomic DNA. In the source study's methods: Nucleated cell counts per sample were estimated from amplification of reference gene primers within the assay. To quantify the absolute abundance of each unique TCRbeta CDR3 rearrangement, sequence reads were collapsed and filtered. For each sample, productive Simpson clonality was calculated by taking the square root of Simpson's diversity index across productive rearrangements. Not all clones reach the TCRdb copy of this immuneACCESS table, which keeps in-frame sequences only. Checked studies attribute under half of the gap to unresolved V genes and leave the rest unexplained. Clonal size and the V and J genes are those of that table, whereas D and trimming came from the DNA. The sample has under 95,000 clones on record, around 79% of them singletons. In total, the top ten clones hold 11% of the sample.

Collaborating institutions collected whole blood in K2EDTA tubes following their own protocols. Collaborator samples were shipped for TCRbeta analysis as frozen whole blood, isolated PBMCs, or DNA extracted from either sample type. The sample was peripheral blood. Here the chain combines TRBV4-1 and TRBJ2-3, with TRBD1 tentatively as D gene (5 bases match). The clonotype comes from a man aged 50-60 years with acute or convalescent COVID-19. The sequenced DNA: TGCGCCAGCAGCCAAGACTCGTTGGGGCCAGGCACGCAGTATTTT. Translation gives CASSQDSLGPGTQYF.